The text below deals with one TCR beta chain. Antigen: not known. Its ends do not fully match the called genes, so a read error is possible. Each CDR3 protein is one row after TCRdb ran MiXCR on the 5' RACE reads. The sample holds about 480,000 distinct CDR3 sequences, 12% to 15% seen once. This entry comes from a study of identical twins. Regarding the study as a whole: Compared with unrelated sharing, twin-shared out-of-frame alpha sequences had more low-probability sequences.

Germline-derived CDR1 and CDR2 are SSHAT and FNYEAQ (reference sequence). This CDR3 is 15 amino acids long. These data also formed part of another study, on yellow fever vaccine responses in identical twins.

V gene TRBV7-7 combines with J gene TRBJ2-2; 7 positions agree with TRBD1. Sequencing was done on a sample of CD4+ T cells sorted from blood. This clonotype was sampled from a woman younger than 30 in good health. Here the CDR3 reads CASSTTGVNTGELFF. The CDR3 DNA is TGTGCTAGCAGCACTACAGGGGTTAACACCGGGGAGCTGTTTTTT.